These T cell receptor beta chains were read from a single sample in a study of T-cell memory formation after mild COVID-19. TCRdb called the 5' RACE reads again in MiXCR, with one record for every CDR3 protein. The sample carries about 470,000 distinct CDR3 sequences, 15% to 20% recorded once. The source material was PBMCs or a T cell subset sorted from them (not recorded which). The receptors stem from an adult woman who had mild COVID-19 (a few samples of this study predate the infection). Cell type and time point are not known. Both conserved end residues are part of each CDR3. D genes are given only for firm matches. A row's size may be missing; if present it is once, few, many or a size class.

D gene: NA
V gene: TRBV29-1
clone size: few
J gene: TRBJ2-3
CDR3 DNA: TGCAGCGCTAGACAGGGCACGGGGGTAGATACGCAGTATTTT
CDR3 protein: CSARQGTGVDTQYF

D gene: NA
V gene: TRBV4-2
clone size: NA
J gene: TRBJ2-5
CDR3 DNA: TGTGCCAGCAGCCAACACATGCAAGAGACCCAGTACTTC
CDR3 protein: CASSQHMQETQYF

D gene: NA
V gene: TRBV3-1
clone size: few
J gene: TRBJ2-5
CDR3 DNA: TGTGCCAGCAGCCAAGATCAACGGCCCAAGCAGATCCAAGAGACCCAGTACTTC
CDR3 protein: CASSQDQRPKQIQETQYF

D gene: NA
V gene: TRBV25-1
clone size: few
J gene: TRBJ2-7
CDR3 DNA: TGTGCCAGCAGTGAAATCGGGGTTGGCGAGCAGTACTTC
CDR3 protein: CASSEIGVGEQYF

D gene: NA
V gene: TRBV5-1
clone size: many
J gene: TRBJ1-3
CDR3 DNA: TGCGCCAGCAAACCGTCGAGTGGAAACACCATATATTTT
CDR3 protein: CASKPSSGNTIYF

D gene: TRBD1
V gene: TRBV4-1
clone size: NA
J gene: TRBJ2-7
CDR3 DNA: TGCGCCAGCAGCCGGATAGGGACAGGCGACGAGCAGTACTTC
CDR3 protein: CASSRIGTGDEQYF

D gene: TRBD2
V gene: TRBV24-1
clone size: NA
J gene: TRBJ2-3
CDR3 DNA: TGTGCCACCAGTGAGTGGACTAGCGGGGTTATTAGCACAGATACGCAGTATTTT
CDR3 protein: CATSEWTSGVISTDTQYF

D gene: TRBD2
V gene: TRBV4-1
clone size: NA
J gene: TRBJ2-2
CDR3 DNA: TGCGCCAGCAGCCAAGATATAAGTAGCGGGACCACCGGGGAGCTGTTTTTT
CDR3 protein: CASSQDISSGTTGELFF

D gene: NA
V gene: TRBV5-5
clone size: NA
J gene: TRBJ2-5
CDR3 DNA: TGTGCCAGCCCCTATGGACGAGACGGAAAGGCAGGACCCTACCGGGGAGAGACCCAGTACTTC
CDR3 protein: CASPYGRDGKAGPYRGETQYF

D gene: TRBD1
V gene: TRBV5-1
clone size: NA
J gene: TRBJ1-1
CDR3 DNA: TGCGCCAGCAGCGACCCGACAGGGGGCCTTGAAGCTTTCTTT
CDR3 protein: CASSDPTGGLEAFF

D gene: NA
V gene: TRBV5-1
clone size: many
J gene: TRBJ2-7
CDR3 DNA: TGTGCCAGCAGTTTGACAGGCAGCTCCTACGAGCAGTACTTC
CDR3 protein: CASSLTGSSYEQYF

D gene: NA
V gene: TRBV7-2
clone size: few
J gene: TRBJ2-5
CDR3 DNA: TGTGCCAGCAGGTTGACAGGCCAAGAGACCCAGTACTTC
CDR3 protein: CASRLTGQETQYF

D gene: TRBD1
V gene: TRBV7-9
clone size: NA
J gene: TRBJ2-7
CDR3 DNA: TGTGCCAGCAGTTTGGATCCAGGGGGCTCCTACGAGCGGTACTTC
CDR3 protein: CASSLDPGGSYERYF

D gene: NA
V gene: TRBV5-1
clone size: few
J gene: TRBJ2-3
CDR3 DNA: TGCGCCAGCAGCTTAGGATCTCTCGGGATTAGCACAGATACGCAGTATTTT
CDR3 protein: CASSLGSLGISTDTQYF

D gene: TRBD2
V gene: TRBV5-1
clone size: many
J gene: TRBJ2-7
CDR3 DNA: TGCGCCAGCAGAACCGGGACTACTGACGAGCAGTACTTC
CDR3 protein: CASRTGTTDEQYF

D gene: NA
V gene: TRBV27
clone size: few
J gene: TRBJ2-7
CDR3 DNA: TGTGCCAGCAGTTTACAGCGGGCAATGGGTGGGCAGTACTTC
CDR3 protein: CASSLQRAMGGQYF

D gene: NA
V gene: TRBV11-1
clone size: NA
J gene: TRBJ2-5
CDR3 DNA: TGTGCCAGCAGCGCGACTAGGTCCGTTCAAGAGACCCAGTACTTC
CDR3 protein: CASSATRSVQETQYF

D gene: NA
V gene: TRBV5-1
clone size: many
J gene: TRBJ2-7
CDR3 DNA: TGCGCCAGCAGCCGGGACGGCAACTCCTACGAGCAGTACTTC
CDR3 protein: CASSRDGNSYEQYF

D gene: TRBD1
V gene: TRBV4-2
clone size: NA
J gene: TRBJ2-6
CDR3 DNA: TGTGCCAGCAGCCATGGGACAGGCAGCTCTGGGGCCAACGTCCTGACTTTC
CDR3 protein: CASSHGTGSSGANVLTF

D gene: TRBD2
V gene: TRBV7-9
clone size: few
J gene: TRBJ2-3
CDR3 DNA: TGTGCCAGCAGCTTAGAGCGATTAGCGGGATCAAGCACAGATACGCAGTATTTT
CDR3 protein: CASSLERLAGSSTDTQYF

D gene: NA
V gene: TRBV3-1
clone size: NA
J gene: TRBJ2-1
CDR3 DNA: TGTGCCAGCAGTCCACCTTTGGGGGAGCAGTTCTTC
CDR3 protein: CASSPPLGEQFF

D gene: TRBD1
V gene: TRBV18
clone size: NA
J gene: TRBJ1-2
CDR3 DNA: TGTGCCAGCTCACTAATCCCGGGACAGGGGGCGCATGGCTACACCTTC
CDR3 protein: CASSLIPGQGAHGYTF

D gene: TRBD2
V gene: TRBV7-2
clone size: few
J gene: TRBJ2-3
CDR3 DNA: TGTGCCAGCAGCTTAAAGGCTATCTCCAGGGGTCTAGCGGGAGGTAGCACAGATACGCAGTATTTT
CDR3 protein: CASSLKAISRGLAGGSTDTQYF

D gene: NA
V gene: TRBV14
clone size: NA
J gene: TRBJ2-3
CDR3 DNA: TGTGCCAGCGCCCGAAGCACAGATACGCAGTATTTT
CDR3 protein: CASARSTDTQYF

D gene: NA
V gene: TRBV6-5
clone size: NA
J gene: TRBJ2-1
CDR3 DNA: TGTGCCAGCAGTTACTCGTCGGCTAATGAGCAGTTCTTC
CDR3 protein: CASSYSSANEQFF

D gene: TRBD1
V gene: TRBV11-2
clone size: few
J gene: TRBJ1-1
CDR3 DNA: TGTGCCAGCAGCACCCACTCTACAGGGGTCACTGAAGCTTTCTTT
CDR3 protein: CASSTHSTGVTEAFF

D gene: TRBD1
V gene: TRBV24-1
clone size: few
J gene: TRBJ2-2
CDR3 DNA: TGTGCCGCGGAGACCGGGACAGGATCCGGGGAGCTGTTTTTT
CDR3 protein: CAAETGTGSGELFF

D gene: TRBD2
V gene: TRBV12-5
clone size: NA
J gene: TRBJ2-1
CDR3 DNA: TGTGCTAGTGGTCGACTAGCGGGGGTCGAGCAGTTCTTC
CDR3 protein: CASGRLAGVEQFF

D gene: NA
V gene: TRBV7-9
clone size: NA
J gene: TRBJ2-7
CDR3 DNA: TGTGCCAGCAGCTTACTTACGGGACCCTACGAGCAGTACTTC
CDR3 protein: CASSLLTGPYEQYF

D gene: NA
V gene: TRBV4-2
clone size: few
J gene: TRBJ2-5
CDR3 DNA: TGTGCCAGCAGCCAACTTCAGGGAAAGGCGGAGACCCAGTACTTC
CDR3 protein: CASSQLQGKAETQYF

D gene: NA
V gene: TRBV7-9
clone size: NA
J gene: TRBJ1-1
CDR3 DNA: TGTGCCAGCAGCCCCGCTCAAACGACCGGGAGCCTCCGTTTT
CDR3 protein: CASSPAQTTGSLRF

D gene: TRBD1
V gene: TRBV29-1
clone size: NA
J gene: TRBJ2-7
CDR3 DNA: TGCAGCATCTGGACAGGGAACTACGAGCAGTACTTC
CDR3 protein: CSIWTGNYEQYF

D gene: NA
V gene: TRBV7-2
clone size: NA
J gene: TRBJ2-3
CDR3 DNA: TGTGCCAGCAGCTTAGTCGAGTCTAGCACAGATACGCAGTATTTT
CDR3 protein: CASSLVESSTDTQYF

D gene: NA
V gene: TRBV11-2
clone size: NA
J gene: TRBJ1-1
CDR3 DNA: TGTGCCAGCAGCTTAGGAGTCACAGGGCTGGACACTGAAGCTTTCTTT
CDR3 protein: CASSLGVTGLDTEAFF

D gene: TRBD1
V gene: TRBV9
clone size: NA
J gene: TRBJ2-7
CDR3 DNA: TGTGCCAGCAGCTCCACTGGACAGGGTGCCCACGAGCAGTACTTC
CDR3 protein: CASSSTGQGAHEQYF

D gene: TRBD2
V gene: TRBV14
clone size: few
J gene: TRBJ2-3
CDR3 DNA: TGTGCCAGCAGCCAAGGACTAGCGGGGGCCCTCAATACGCAGTATTTT
CDR3 protein: CASSQGLAGALNTQYF

D gene: TRBD2
V gene: TRBV27
clone size: NA
J gene: TRBJ2-5
CDR3 DNA: TGTGCCAGCAGTTTCGGGGGGACTATCCAAGAGACCCAGTACTTC
CDR3 protein: CASSFGGTIQETQYF

D gene: NA
V gene: TRBV7-6
clone size: NA
J gene: TRBJ1-1
CDR3 DNA: TGTGCCAGCAGCGCCCGGGGGTTCGGCACTGAAGCTTTCTTT
CDR3 protein: CASSARGFGTEAFF

D gene: NA
V gene: TRBV5-4
clone size: NA
J gene: TRBJ1-6
CDR3 DNA: TGTGCCAGCAGCTTTTACTCCTCACCCCTCCACTTT
CDR3 protein: CASSFYSSPLHF

D gene: NA
V gene: TRBV5-5
clone size: few
J gene: TRBJ2-7
CDR3 DNA: TGTGCCAGCAGCTCCCAAGGGACACTTTCCTACGAGCAGTACTTC
CDR3 protein: CASSSQGTLSYEQYF

D gene: TRBD1
V gene: TRBV29-1
clone size: few
J gene: TRBJ2-7
CDR3 DNA: TGCAGCGTAACCGGGACAGGAGGGTACGAGCAGTACTTC
CDR3 protein: CSVTGTGGYEQYF

D gene: NA
V gene: TRBV19
clone size: NA
J gene: TRBJ2-5
CDR3 DNA: TGTGCCAGTAGTATCTTCGGACAGCAAGAGACCCAGTACTTC
CDR3 protein: CASSIFGQQETQYF

D gene: TRBD1
V gene: TRBV24-1
clone size: NA
J gene: TRBJ1-1
CDR3 DNA: TGTGCCACCAGTGTCAGGACAGGGGAAGCTTTCTTT
CDR3 protein: CATSVRTGEAFF

D gene: NA
V gene: TRBV6-2/TRBV6-3
clone size: few
J gene: TRBJ2-1
CDR3 DNA: TGTGCCAGCAGTTACCTTGGCCGGAATGAGCAGTTCTTC
CDR3 protein: CASSYLGRNEQFF

D gene: NA
V gene: TRBV3-1
clone size: few
J gene: TRBJ1-2
CDR3 DNA: TGTGCCAGCAGTCCTGACAGGACGAACTATGGCTACACCTTC
CDR3 protein: CASSPDRTNYGYTF

D gene: NA
V gene: TRBV19
clone size: few
J gene: TRBJ1-5
CDR3 DNA: TGTGCCAGTAGTTGGGAAGGCGGGGGCAATCAGCCCCAGCATTTT
CDR3 protein: CASSWEGGGNQPQHF

D gene: TRBD2
V gene: TRBV6-2/TRBV6-3
clone size: few
J gene: TRBJ2-5
CDR3 DNA: TGTGCCAGCATGAGCGGGAGCAACCTTTTACACGGGACCCAGTACTTC
CDR3 protein: CASMSGSNLLHGTQYF

D gene: NA
V gene: TRBV4-3
clone size: NA
J gene: TRBJ2-3
CDR3 DNA: TGCGCCAGCAGCCTCTCCATGGGACCCACAGATACGCAGTATTTT
CDR3 protein: CASSLSMGPTDTQYF